A single sample is the source of the 17 T cell receptor beta chains below, sequenced in a study of beta chain features in type 1 diabetes. What was sequenced were expressed TCRB transcripts, since all of the isolated RNA had been reverse transcribed. Assay used: immunoSEQ multiplex PCR; TCRdb lists only in-frame clones, some missing. This table has hundreds of thousands of clones, 11% to 15% appearing once. Points from the study as a whole: The study found moderately but significantly shorter TCRB CDR3s in all four CD4+ subsets of Type 1 diabetes patients.

No antigen has been identified for these receptors. The sample comprised naive CD4+ T cells from blood. The receptor set was obtained from a young man with type 1 diabetes.

In this sample, this clone turned up a few times. This chain uses TRBV7-2 with TRBJ2-7, with 7 bases aligning to TRBD1. J was trimmed by 2 bases and V by 5 bases; bases with no gene match: 6. The V gene's germline CDR1 is SGHTA and CDR2 FQGNSA. The length of the CDR3 is 14 residues. The CDR3 protein is CASSRDRAAYEQYF. The CDR3, as DNA: TGTGCCAGCAGCCGTGACAGGGCTGCCTACGAGCAGTACTTC. Complete variable domain (other parts from reference TRBV7-2 and TRBJ2-7): GAGVSQSPSNKVTEKGKDVELRCDPISGHTALYWYRQSLGQGLEFLIYFQGNSAPDKSGLPSDRFSAERTGGSVSTLTIQRTQQEDSAVYLCASSRDRAAYEQYFGPGTRLTVT.

This clone was seen a handful of times. The rearrangement uses TRBV7-9 and TRBJ2-1; D gene uncertain. V gave up 1 base and J gave up 5 bases, with 18 bases separating them. Germline lookup yields CDR1 SEHNR and CDR2 FQNEAQ (reference sequence). The CDR3 has 17 amino acids. CDR3 in amino acids: CASSLVSTVRVHNEQFF. DNA of the CDR3: TGTGCCAGCAGCTTAGTTTCCACGGTTCGGGTGCACAATGAGCAGTTCTTC.

The chain links TRBV7-9 to TRBJ2-6; D call uncertain. The CDR3 consists of 14 residues. V was clipped by 2 bases and J by 3 bases, with 5 bases between them. The V gene's germline CDR1 is SEHNR and CDR2 FQNEAQ (reference sequence). The CDR3: CASSLLIGANVLTF. The CDR3, as DNA: TGTGCCAGCAGCTTATTGATTGGGGCCAACGTCCTGACTTTC.

This chain links TRBV19 with TRBJ1-1, with 9 nucleotides matching TRBD1. Unmatched junction bases numbered 4, after V lost 5 bases and J lost 3 bases. The CDR3 is 14 amino acids. CDR1 and CDR2 from the germline V gene are LNHDA and SQIVND (reference sequence). This chain's CDR3 is CASSLGQGDTEAFF. Here the CDR3 DNA reads TGTGCCAGTAGTCTGGGACAGGGAGACACTGAAGCTTTCTTT.

The chain is built from TRBV7-2 and TRBJ2-7; 8 nucleotides align to TRBD1. This CDR3 is 14 amino acids long. Germline values: CDR1 SGHTA, CDR2 FQGNSA. Trimming removed 4 bases from V and 3 bases from J; junction bases left unmatched: 5. CDR3 protein: CASSSGQGYYEQYF. CDR3 DNA sequence: TGTGCCAGCAGCTCCGGACAGGGATACTACGAGCAGTACTTC.

A few counts support this clone. The rearrangement uses TRBV7-2 and TRBJ2-7; tentatively, D is TRBD2 (5 bases). The V gene's germline CDR1 is SGHTA and CDR2 FQGNSA. Trimming removed 6 bases at V and 2 bases at J, with 17 bases between. The CDR3 runs 15 residues. DNA for the CDR3: TGTGCCAGCAGAATGCAAGGTGGGGAGACCTACGAGCAGTACTTC. As protein: CASRMQGGETYEQYF.

The chain uses TRBV9 and TRBJ1-1, with unresolved D. The germline V and J ends were trimmed by 4 bases and 8 bases, with 12 bases remaining between them. In germline, CDR1 is SGDLS, CDR2 YYNGEE. The CDR3 is 12 residues long. CDR3 sequence reads: CASSPPGPEAFF. CDR3 sequence (DNA): TGTGCCAGCAGCCCGCCCGGGCCCGAAGCTTTCTTT.

J is TRBJ2-3 and V is TRBV5-1; D call uncertain. The CDR3 spans 14 residues. Germline lookup yields CDR1 SGHRS and CDR2 YFSETQ. With 0 bases removed from V and 2 bases from J, the gap between germline ends came to 7 bases. The CDR3 loop is CASSLAAITDTQYF. The CDR3 DNA reads TGCGCCAGCAGCTTGGCCGCTATCACAGATACGCAGTATTTT.

The rearrangement links TRBV7-8 to TRBJ2-5; no firm D call. The ends were cut back, 4 bases at V and 5 bases at J, with 14 bases in the middle. CDR3 length equals 14 residues. Germline V gives CDR1 SGHVS, CDR2 FQNEAQ. The CDR3: CASSSDPMGETQYF. DNA of the CDR3: TGTGCCAGCAGCTCCGACCCCATGGGGGAGACCCAGTACTTC.

This clone was counted a few times. This chain links TRBV30 with TRBJ2-7; possible D gene TRBD2, 5 bases. The CDR3 spans 14 residues. Germline V gives CDR1 GTSNPN, CDR2 SVGIG (reference sequence). The germline V and J ends were trimmed by 6 bases and 0 bases, with 15 bases remaining between them. The CDR3 DNA reads as TGTGCCTGCCCGGTCGAGGGAAGCTCCTACGAGCAGTACTTC. Encoded protein: CACPVEGSSYEQYF.

The V call is TRBV28, the J call TRBJ1-6; no clear D gene. V was trimmed by 5 bases and J by 14 bases, leaving 16 bases between them. This CDR3 contains 13 residues. Germline loops: CDR1 MDHEN, CDR2 SYDVKM. Here the CDR3 reads CASSQRLLQALHF. CDR3 DNA: TGTGCCAGCAGTCAAAGACTGCTTCAGGCCCTCCACTTT.

This rearrangement joins TRBV7-2 to TRBJ2-1; D is tentatively TRBD1 or TRBD2 (5 bases each). The CDR3 is 15 amino acids. Germline V CDR1 and CDR2: SGHTA, FQGNSA. V lost 0 bases to trimming and J lost 10 bases, with 16 bases between them. The CDR3 protein is CASSLARGVLVEQFF. The CDR3 DNA follows: TGTGCCAGCAGCTTAGCACGGGGCGTCCTTGTGGAGCAGTTCTTC.

The genes are TRBV23-1 and TRBJ2-5, with a tentative D call TRBD1 (5 bases). TRBV23-1 is sorted into the ORF group, with uncertain function. The germline V and J ends were trimmed by 10 bases and 1 base, with 13 bases remaining between them. The CDR3 length is 13 residues. The CDR3 protein is CATDQQGQETQYF. CDR3 DNA sequence: TGCGCCACCGACCAGCAGGGCCAAGAGACCCAGTACTTC.

This clone was detected only a few times. The rearrangement joins TRBV11-2 to TRBJ2-1; TRBD1 matches 11 bases. V lost 1 base, J lost 7 bases, and 6 bases stayed unmatched. Germline V CDR1 and CDR2: SGHAT, FQNNGV. CDR3 length: 16 residues. The CDR3 loop reads CASSLGGTGGGNEQFF. CDR3 nucleotides: TGTGCCAGCAGCTTAGGTGGGACAGGGGGTGGAAATGAGCAGTTCTTC.

This clone was seen a handful of times. This chain links TRBV28 with TRBJ1-2; perhaps TRBD1 as D (6 bases). V shed 5 bases and J shed 6 bases, with 13 bases lying between them. The germline gives CDR1 MDHEN, CDR2 SYDVKM. The CDR3 consists of 13 residues. The CDR3 loop reads CASSNDRLDGYTF. The CDR3 DNA reads TGTGCCAGCAGTAACGACAGGTTGGATGGCTACACCTTC.

This clone showed up just a few times. The V and J genes are TRBV15 and TRBJ2-7; tentative D call: TRBD2 (7 bases). The CDR3 sequence is 13 residues long. The V gene's germline CDR1 is LNHNV and CDR2 YYDKDF (reference sequence). With 7 bases removed from V and 5 bases from J, the gap between germline ends came to 15 bases. The CDR3 coding sequence is TGTGCCACCAAGGTCCAGGGGAGGGACGAGCAGTACTTC. Residues: CATKVQGRDEQYF.

This chain uses TRBV4-1 with TRBJ1-5; 8 bases match TRBD1. Germline V gene data show CDR1 as MGHRA and CDR2 as YSYEKL. The V and J ends lost 5 bases and 2 bases, in that order; junction bases with no gene match: 8. The CDR3 is 16 residues long. DNA of the CDR3: TGCGCCAGCAGCGTTGGACAGGGTGGGGGCAATCAGCCCCAGCATTTT. This codes for CASSVGQGGGNQPQHF.